The entry below gives a single T cell receptor beta chain sequence along with its context. Its antigen remains unknown. This entry is derived from a study of T cells in Graves' hyperthyroidism and ophthalmopathy. Germline V CDR1 and CDR2: MNHNS, SASEGT. V lost 6 bases and J lost 4, with 19 bases in between. The CDR3 runs to 16 residues. TCR beta CDR3 regions were amplified from RNA. Primed by the HTBI set, a first-round RT-PCR was run on the TCR CDR3. TCRdb reanalysed the multiplex PCR reads using MiXCR and keeps one entry per CDR3 protein. The sample holds a few hundred thousand distinct CDR3 sequences, 16% seen once. Findings and caveats of the study: Ophthalmopathy, as predicted by the model, came a median 6.5 months after the prediction.

The chain has TRBV6-1 and TRBJ1-5, with D possibly being TRBD1 (5 bases). Sequenced input: blood. The TCR was taken from a woman between 40 and 50 years old with Graves' ophthalmopathy. For the CDR3, the DNA is TGTGCCAGCAGCCACCCTTGGCCCCGGGGGAATCAGCCCCAGCATTTT. Encoded protein: CASSHPWPRGNQPQHF.